The T cell receptor (beta chain) described here comes from a study of cytomegalovirus exposure and HLA in healthy donors. Researchers ran the PCR with 60 Vbeta and 13 Jbeta primers. Only in-frame clones appear in the TCRdb table, and some are missing; sequencing was by immunoSEQ multiplex PCR. The table has about 89,000 clones, about 85% seen once. Nominal health characterized the donors when sampled, though unrecorded immune exposures were likely. Looked up from germline, CDR1 is MNHEY and CDR2 is SMNVEV (reference sequence). The CDR3 is 15 amino acids. The V gene end was trimmed by 0 bases and the J gene end by 10 bases; junction bases not matched to a gene: 6. The study's findings and limits: Among donors in an Asian-associated ancestry cluster, a later analysis reportedly found fewer N-insertions than the roughly 700-donor mean. The study flagged 150 to 200 TCR beta chains as cytomegalovirus-associated. Later, an analysis showed that TCR beta chains associated with HLA were more clonally expanded than others that were equally common.

Details on this clone: The antigen remains undetermined.

The sample comprised PBMCs. The chain has TRBV27 and TRBJ1-6; 7 bases are shared with TRBD1. The clonotype comes from a man aged 35-49 years in good health and CMV-seropositive. DNA of the CDR3: TGTGCCAGCAGTTTATCGAGACAGGGTGGCTCACCCCTCCACTTT. Amino acids: CASSLSRQGGSPLHF.